This passage covers 2 T cell receptor beta chains from one sample sequenced in a study of blood T cell repertoires in COVID-19. The repertoire was sequenced with immunoSEQ multiplex PCR; TCRdb's copy has only in-frame clones and lacks some. The sample gives roughly 68,000 clones, roughly 84% of which show up once; approximately 7% is in the top ten. The sequencing sample was made of peripheral blood. These receptors were collected from a man aged 50-59 years with active COVID-19.

The chain combines TRBV7-3 with TRBJ2-5; D may be TRBD1 (6 bases). The CDR3 spans 14 residues. Germline CDR1 SGHTA, CDR2 FQGTGA. V lost 3 bases to trimming and J lost 5 bases, with 13 bases between them. CDR3 region: CASSLNQGLETQYF. CDR3 nucleotide sequence: TGTGCCAGCAGCTTGAATCAGGGGCTTGAGACCCAGTACTTC. The whole variable domain, filled in from reference TRBV7-3 and TRBJ2-5, reads GAGVSQTPSNKVTEKGKYVELRCDPISGHTALYWYRQSLGQGPEFLIYFQGTGAADDSGLPNDRFFAVRPEGSVSTLKIQRTERGDSAVYLCASSLNQGLETQYFGPGTRLLVL.

CDR3 amino acids: CASSQDPNEQFF. Written as DNA, the CDR3 is TGCGCCAGCAGCCAAGATCCGAATGAGCAGTTCTTC. The gene calls are TRBV4-1 and TRBJ2-1; D gene uncertain. This CDR3 has 12 amino acids. The germline V gene encodes CDR1 MGHRA and CDR2 YSYEKL. Trimming left V 0 bases short and J 7 bases short, with 4 bases between.